The 28 T cell receptor beta chains presented below share a single source sample, sequenced in a study of resident and recirculating memory T cells in vitiligo. Some clones are missing from TCRdb's copy, which holds only in-frame ones; the method was immunoSEQ multiplex PCR. The data hold roughly 80,000 clones, with roughly 94% observed a single time. Material for sequencing was blood. Source of these receptors: a male donor with vitiligo.

The chain uses TRBV15 and TRBJ2-7; 8 positions agree with TRBD1. From germline, CDR1 is LNHNV and CDR2 YYDKDF (reference sequence). J gave up 2 bases and V 4 bases, and 7 bases lay outside the gene matches. The CDR3 has 15 residues. The CDR3 spells CATSMVTGDPYEQYF. For the CDR3, the DNA is TGTGCCACCAGCATGGTGACAGGGGATCCCTACGAGCAGTACTTC.

The rearrangement joins TRBV5-8 to TRBJ2-3, with TRBD1 matching over 9 bases. This CDR3 region has 17 residues. J lost 2 bases, V lost 3 bases, and 10 bases had no gene match. Germline V gene lookup returns CDR1 SGHTS and CDR2 YDEGEE. The CDR3 sequence: CASSSPTGQGSTDTQYF. The CDR3 DNA reads TGTGCCAGCAGCTCGCCGACGGGACAGGGATCCACAGATACGCAGTATTTT.

The V gene is TRBV7-3, the J gene TRBJ2-6, with 10 positions matching TRBD1. V gave up 7 bases and J gave up 4 bases; unmatched junction bases: 7. The CDR3 is made up of 16 amino acids. Germline assignment: CDR1 SGHTA and CDR2 FQGTGA. Written as DNA, the CDR3 is TGTGCCAGCAAGGGACAGGGGCAGCTCGGGGCCAACGTCCTGACTTTC. This encodes CASKGQGQLGANVLTF.

V usage is TRBV9 and J usage is TRBJ2-1, with 9 bases identical to TRBD2. CDR1 is SGDLS, CDR2 YYNGEE, per germline. With V trimmed by 0 bases and J by 3 bases, 4 bases remained unmatched. The CDR3 runs to 16 residues. Here the CDR3 reads CASSVVGSGSYNEQFF. The CDR3 DNA is TGTGCCAGCAGCGTAGTAGGTAGCGGGAGCTACAATGAGCAGTTCTTC.

The chain uses TRBV27 and TRBJ1-1, with D perhaps matching TRBD1 (5 bases). The V end lost 7 bases, the J end lost 1 base, and 19 bases lay between the germline ends. Looked up from germline, CDR1 is MNHEY and CDR2 is SMNVEV (reference sequence). This CDR3 is 16 amino acids long. CDR3 sequence (DNA): TGTGCCAGCACCCGCGCGGCGGGAGACAGGAACACTGAAGCTTTCTTT. Encoded protein: CASTRAAGDRNTEAFF.

This chain connects TRBV7-9 to TRBJ1-1; no reliable D call. V lost 2 bases to trimming and J lost 4 bases, with 5 bases between them. Germline V lookup: CDR1 SEHNR, CDR2 FQNEAQ (reference sequence). The CDR3 runs 12 residues. The CDR3 DNA sequence: TGTGCCAGCAGCTTACGAGGCACTGAAGCTTTCTTT. Translated, it gives CASSLRGTEAFF.

This sequence joins TRBV20-1 and TRBJ1-2, with 7 bases lining up with TRBD1. Germline CDR1 and CDR2: DFQATT and SNEGSKA (reference sequence). The length of the CDR3 is 11 residues. V was pared by 8 bases and J by 7 bases, with 7 bases of the junction left unmatched. The CDR3 protein is CSPWRTGGYTF. CDR3 coding DNA: TGCAGTCCATGGCGGACAGGTGGCTACACCTTC.

This CDR3 is CAISLTGGWYDTGELFF. The CDR3 nucleotides are TGTGCCATCAGTCTTACAGGGGGTTGGTATGACACCGGGGAGCTGTTTTTT. V usage is TRBV10-3 and J usage is TRBJ2-2; 8 bases are a match to TRBD1. The germline CDR1 and CDR2 sequences are ENHRY and SYGVKD. The CDR3 has 17 amino acids. J lost 3 bases, V lost 5 bases, and 11 bases had no gene match.

The V and J genes are TRBV11-3 and TRBJ2-2; tentative D call: TRBD1 (6 bases). V lost 3 bases to trimming and J lost 10 bases, with 12 bases between them. The CDR3 is 13 residues long. Germline lookup yields CDR1 SGHNT and CDR2 YENEEA. The DNA of the CDR3 is TGTGCCAGCAGCTTTGGGGGCCGCGAGGAGCTGTTTTTT. It codes for CASSFGGREELFF. Full variable domain (missing parts from reference TRBV11-3 and TRBJ2-2): EAGVVQSPRYKIIEKKQPVAFWCNPISGHNTLYWYLQNLGQGPELLIRYENEEAVDDSQLPKDRFSAERLKGVDSTLKIQPAELGDSAVYLCASSFGGREELFFGEGSRLTVL.

The V gene is TRBV5-1, the J gene TRBJ2-2; 11 bases are shared with TRBD2. The CDR3 is 17 amino acids. Germline V CDR1 and CDR2: SGHRS, YFSETQ. V gave up 0 bases and J gave up 7 bases; unmatched junction bases: 8. CDR3 sequence: CASSLGELAGGVGELFF. In DNA, the CDR3 is TGCGCCAGCAGCTTGGGTGAGCTAGCGGGAGGCGTCGGGGAGCTGTTTTTT.

Only one count was recorded for this clone. The gene calls are TRBV5-5 and TRBJ2-7, with a possible D match to TRBD2 (6 bases). V lost 3 bases and J lost 2, with 15 bases in between. The germline gives CDR1 SGHKS, CDR2 YYEKEE (reference sequence). There are 15 residues in the CDR3. CDR3 amino acids: CASSSRAGRTYEQYF. CDR3 DNA: TGTGCCAGCAGCTCCAGAGCGGGCCGGACCTACGAGCAGTACTTC.

The rearrangement links TRBV4-3 to TRBJ2-1, with 10 bases lining up with TRBD2. The trim removed 1 base at V and 0 bases at J, leaving 6 bases unmatched. CDR3 length: 18 residues. Germline CDR1 LGHNA, CDR2 YSLEER. The CDR3 DNA follows: TGCGCCAGCAGCCAAGTGAGCGCTAGCGGGAGCTCCTACAATGAGCAGTTCTTC. Its protein is CASSQVSASGSSYNEQFF.

This chain joins TRBV18 and TRBJ2-3; TRBD2 agrees at 7 bases. Trimming removed 7 bases from V and 2 bases from J; junction bases left unmatched: 6. Germline CDR1 is KGHSH and CDR2 is LQKENI. The CDR3 covers 14 residues. The CDR3 spells CASWGGLSTDTQYF. The CDR3 region has the DNA TGTGCCAGCTGGGGGGGACTTTCCACAGATACGCAGTATTTT.

V gene TRBV27 combines with J gene TRBJ1-4; 9 nucleotides align to TRBD1. Germline V lookup: CDR1 MNHEY, CDR2 SMNVEV (reference sequence). Trimming at V came to 6 bases and at J to 8 bases, leaving 10 bases not matched to a gene. The CDR3 spans 15 residues. Here the CDR3 DNA reads TGTGCCAGCAGACAGGGGGCGCGGAGAGGAGAAAAACTGTTTTTT. It yields the protein CASRQGARRGEKLFF.

The chain carries TRBV9 and TRBJ2-2, with TRBD2 identical over 7 bases. The CDR3 extends over 16 amino acids. Germline CDR1 reads SGDLS; CDR2 reads YYNGEE. After removal of 1 base from V and 2 bases from J, the junction contained 5 bases not matched to a gene. The CDR3 sequence is CASSVSLAYNTGELFF. In DNA, the CDR3 is TGTGCCAGCAGCGTATCACTAGCGTATAACACCGGGGAGCTGTTTTTT.

The chain combines TRBV7-8 with TRBJ1-3; D perhaps matches TRBD1 (6 bases). Trimming removed 5 bases from V and 0 bases from J, with 14 bases in between. This CDR3 contains 16 residues. CDR1 and CDR2 from the germline V gene are SGHVS and FQNEAQ. CDR3 sequence reads: CASSIRTVTSGNTIYF. DNA for the CDR3: TGTGCCAGCAGCATTCGGACAGTAACCTCTGGAAACACCATATATTTT. Full variable domain (rest looked up from reference TRBV7-8 and TRBJ1-3): GAGVSQSPRYKVAKRGQDVALRCDPISGHVSLFWYQQALGQGPEFLTYFQNEAQLDKSGLPSDRFFAERPEGSVSTLKIQRTQQEDSAVYLCASSIRTVTSGNTIYFGEGSWLTVV.

A single count supports this clone. This rearrangement joins TRBV6-5 to TRBJ1-1, with 9 bases matching TRBD1. There are 14 residues in the CDR3. Germline V gene sequence: CDR1 MNHEY, CDR2 SVGAGI. Unmatched junction bases numbered 2, after V lost 2 bases and J lost 4 bases. CDR3 sequence: CASSYPGQGTEAFF. DNA for the CDR3: TGTGCCAGCAGTTACCCGGGACAGGGCACTGAAGCTTTCTTT.

The V call is TRBV7-9, the J call TRBJ2-1; TRBD2 matches at 13 bases. Germline-derived CDR1 and CDR2 are SEHNR and FQNEAQ (reference sequence). With V trimmed by 6 bases and J by 3 bases, 2 bases remained unmatched. The CDR3 sequence is 15 residues long. CDR3 DNA sequence: TGTGCCAGCAGTCGGACTAGCGGGAGCTACAATGAGCAGTTCTTC. Its translation: CASSRTSGSYNEQFF.

The J gene is TRBJ2-1, the V gene TRBV30; perhaps TRBD2 as D (5 bases). The V and J ends lost 6 bases and 6 bases respectively, with 15 bases between them. The CDR3 extends over 13 amino acids. The V gene's germline CDR1 is GTSNPN and CDR2 SVGIG (reference sequence). The CDR3 bases are TGTGCCTGCCTCTCGAGGGAGTTCAATGAGCAGTTCTTC. Its protein is CACLSREFNEQFF.

This clone was seen only a few times. The chain employs TRBV30 and TRBJ1-5, with D possibly being TRBD1 (5 bases). The CDR3 spans 13 residues. The V end lost 1 base, the J end lost 3 bases, and 7 bases lay between the germline ends. Germline loops: CDR1 GTSNPN, CDR2 SVGIG (reference sequence). The CDR3 reads CAWSGTYNQPQHF. The DNA for the CDR3 is TGTGCCTGGAGTGGGACATACAATCAGCCCCAGCATTTT.

The chain uses TRBV5-6 and TRBJ2-7; 11 bases fit TRBD2. This CDR3 comprises 15 residues. Trimming at V came to 0 bases and at J to 1 base, leaving 0 bases not matched to a gene. Germline CDR1 SGHDT, CDR2 YYEEEE. The DNA for the CDR3 is TGTGCCAGCAGCTTGGGACTAGCGGGATCCTACGAGCAGTACTTC. Protein product: CASSLGLAGSYEQYF.

This sequence joins TRBV27 and TRBJ2-2; TRBD1 matches 9 bases. CDR1 is MNHEY, CDR2 SMNVEV, per germline (reference sequence). The CDR3 covers 15 residues. Germline trimming cut 5 bases from V and 6 bases from J; bases unmatched to any gene: 7. In DNA form, the CDR3 reads TGTGCCAGCAGTGACGACAGGGGGTATGCCGGGGAGCTGTTTTTT. Protein product: CASSDDRGYAGELFF.

This clone was recorded only once. The J gene is TRBJ1-1, the V gene TRBV5-1; D is possibly TRBD1 (5 bases). The germline gives CDR1 SGHRS, CDR2 YFSETQ. This CDR3 has 13 residues. Trimming left V 3 bases short and J 3 bases short, with 9 bases between. In DNA, the CDR3 is TGCGCCAGCAGCTGGCGGGACTACACTGAAGCTTTCTTT. This encodes CASSWRDYTEAFF.

The chain employs TRBV7-9 and TRBJ2-1; TRBD1 matches at 11 bases. The J segment lost 8 bases and the V segment lost 2 bases, leaving 5 bases of the junction unmatched. The CDR3 length is 15 residues. Germline CDR1 is SEHNR and CDR2 is FQNEAQ (reference sequence). The CDR3 sequence is CASSLSGTGGDEQFF. In nucleotides, the CDR3 is TGTGCCAGCAGCTTATCTGGGACAGGGGGGGATGAGCAGTTCTTC.

CDR3 in amino acids: CASSPPRASSYNEQFF. The CDR3 DNA follows: TGTGCCAGCAGCCCCCCGCGGGCGAGCTCCTACAATGAGCAGTTCTTC. The J gene is TRBJ2-1, the V gene TRBV7-9; maybe TRBD2 (5 bases). The germline V gene has CDR1 SEHNR and CDR2 FQNEAQ (reference sequence). This CDR3 contains 16 residues. V shed 5 bases and J shed 0 bases, with 14 bases lying between them.

This clone was observed once. The CDR3: CASTETGNEKLFF. The DNA of the CDR3 is TGTGCCAGCACTGAAACAGGGAATGAAAAACTGTTTTTT. The V call is TRBV11-2, the J call TRBJ1-4, with a weak D call TRBD1 (6 bases). This CDR3 contains 13 residues. V dropped 7 bases and J dropped 5 bases, with 11 bases sitting between them. The germline CDR1 and CDR2 sequences are SGHAT and FQNNGV.

The genes are TRBV7-2 and TRBJ2-7; D call uncertain. Looked up from germline, CDR1 is SGHTA and CDR2 is FQGNSA. The CDR3 extends over 17 amino acids. Trimming removed 4 bases from V and 0 bases from J, with 19 bases in between. CDR3 in amino acids: CASSSPLEPRVSYEQYF. The DNA of the CDR3 is TGTGCCAGCAGCTCCCCCCTAGAGCCGAGAGTCTCCTACGAGCAGTACTTC.

The chain has TRBV7-6 and TRBJ2-4, with TRBD1 as a possible D gene (5 bases). The CDR3 consists of 16 residues. The germline V and J ends were trimmed by 5 bases and 0 bases, with 14 bases remaining between them. The germline CDR1 and CDR2 sequences are SGHVS and FNYEAQ. As DNA, the CDR3 is TGTGCCAGCAGCCCGCAGGGATTTACAGCCAAAAACATTCAGTACTTC. Translation gives CASSPQGFTAKNIQYF.